Listed below are T cell receptor beta chains from one sample, sequenced in a study of cytomegalovirus exposure and HLA in healthy donors. The protocol was immunoSEQ multiplex PCR, while the TCRdb copy is restricted to in-frame clones and leaves out a portion. The table includes 56,000 or so clones, around 90% detected once. The sample consisted of PBMCs. The receptors derive from a young man in good health and CMV-seronegative. The CDR3 runs from the conserved cysteine through the conserved F or W. Each record gives: J gene, clone size, V gene, D gene, CDR3 protein, CDR3 DNA. D genes are given only for firm matches. Clone size is shown for a subset of rows, as once, few, many or a class of expanded clone.

>TRBJ1-4|NA|TRBV7-2|NA
CASSLGPREKLFF
TGTGCCAGCAGCTTAGGCCCGAGGGAAAAACTGTTTTTT
>TRBJ1-5|NA|TRBV19|NA
CASSSQHREGVQPQHF
TGTGCCAGTAGCAGCCAACACAGGGAAGGGGTTCAGCCCCAGCATTTT
>TRBJ2-3|medium-sized|TRBV4-3|TRBD1
CASSRGTGVTDTQYF
TGCGCCAGCAGCCGTGGGACAGGGGTTACAGATACGCAGTATTTT
>TRBJ2-3|once|TRBV19|NA
CASSISGQFTDTQYF
TGTGCCAGTAGTATAAGCGGACAGTTCACAGATACGCAGTATTTT
>TRBJ2-7|few|TRBV29-1|TRBD1
CSVVRGGGEQYF
TGCAGCGTTGTTAGAGGGGGCGGCGAGCAGTACTTC
>TRBJ2-5|NA|TRBV7-2|TRBD2
CASSLAAGAGGPSTQYF
TGTGCCAGCAGCTTAGCGGCGGGAGCGGGAGGGCCGTCGACCCAGTACTTC
>TRBJ1-1|NA|TRBV19|NA
CASSVRGDTEAFF
TGTGCCAGTAGCGTACGGGGAGACACTGAAGCTTTCTTT
>TRBJ2-7|NA|TRBV14|NA
CASSQDFSRQGGPGQYF
TGTGCCAGCAGCCAAGACTTCTCGCGGCAGGGCGGACCCGGGCAGTACTTC
>TRBJ2-7|NA|TRBV19|TRBD2
CASRGGSGYEQYF
TGTGCCTCGAGGGGCGGGAGCGGGTACGAGCAGTACTTC
>TRBJ2-7|NA|TRBV7-7|TRBD2
CASSLDRRLAGVEQYF
TGTGCTAGCAGCTTAGATCGGCGACTAGCGGGAGTCGAGCAGTACTTC
>TRBJ2-1|NA|TRBV5-1|TRBD1
CASTGDRVDNEQFF
TGCGCCAGCACCGGGGACAGGGTCGACAATGAGCAGTTCTTC
>TRBJ2-3|NA|TRBV11-3|NA
CASSSGGTDTQYF
TGTGCCAGCAGCTCGGGTGGCACAGATACGCAGTATTTT
>TRBJ1-1|NA|TRBV7-9|TRBD1
CASSHGTGKTEAFF
TGTGCCAGCAGCCACGGGACAGGGAAGACTGAAGCTTTCTTT
>TRBJ2-7|NA|TRBV25-1|TRBD2
CASSAGGLAYEQYF
TGTGCCAGCAGCGCGGGGGGTCTAGCCTACGAGCAGTACTTC
>TRBJ2-5|NA|TRBV27|TRBD2
CASSLLGGAETQYF
TGTGCCAGCAGTTTATTGGGAGGGGCAGAGACCCAGTACTTC
>TRBJ2-7|NA|TRBV13|NA
CASSYGTSYEQYF
TGTGCCAGCAGCTACGGGACTTCCTACGAGCAGTACTTC
>TRBJ1-2|NA|TRBV28|NA
CASSLALTVSVGGYTF
TGTGCCAGCAGTTTAGCATTGACAGTCTCTGTCGGTGGCTACACCTTC
>TRBJ2-7|NA|TRBV2|NA
CASSERQSSYEQYF
TGTGCCAGCAGTGAAAGACAGAGCTCCTACGAGCAGTACTTC